The rows below give T cell receptor beta chains drawn from one sample of a study of blood T cell repertoires in COVID-19. Produced via immunoSEQ multiplex PCR; TCRdb's table is partial and in-frame only. The repertoire holds under 45,000 clones, with about 83% as singletons. Sequencing was performed on peripheral blood. The receptor source for this set is an elderly woman with active or convalescent COVID-19. Each CDR3 is given with its conserved first and last residue. D genes are given only for firm matches. Size tells how often a clone was seen (once, few, many) or the class of an expanded clone, and some rows leave it out.

NA	TRBJ2-2	TRBD2	TRBV6-2/TRBV6-3	TGTGCCAGCAGTCCCTATGGCGGGAGGGCCGGCGGCGGGGAGCTGTTTTTT	CASSPYGGRAGGGELFF
NA	TRBJ1-1	NA	TRBV2	TGTGCCAGCTTTACTCGCTGGGGGGACACTGAAGCTTTCTTT	CASFTRWGDTEAFF
NA	TRBJ1-2	TRBD1	TRBV18	TGTGCCAGCTCACCACCGGACAGGATCAATAACTATGGCTACACCTTC	CASSPPDRINNYGYTF
NA	TRBJ2-7	NA	TRBV6-2/TRBV6-3	TGTGCCAGCAGTCAGCAAACAGGCTCCTACGAGCAGTACTTC	CASSQQTGSYEQYF
NA	TRBJ2-7	NA	TRBV3-1/TRBV3-2	TGTGCCAGCAGCCAAGGGGCCCAGCCGACGCTCTACGAGCAGTACTTC	CASSQGAQPTLYEQYF
NA	TRBJ1-4	NA	TRBV25-1	TGTGCCAGCACCGAAGAAACGGCACAGGGCACAGTGGATGAAAAACTGTTTTTT	CASTEETAQGTVDEKLFF
few	TRBJ2-3	TRBD2	TRBV30	TGTGCCTGGAGTAAGGGTCGAGGACTAGCGGGCGCAGATACGCAGTATTTT	CAWSKGRGLAGADTQYF
NA	TRBJ2-6	TRBD1	TRBV27	TGTGCCAGCACCACTAGGACAGGGTTTGGGGCCAACGTCCTGACTTTC	CASTTRTGFGANVLTF
few	TRBJ1-1	NA	TRBV12-3/TRBV12-4	TGTGCCAGCAGTTTCAGGGTTACTGAAGCTTTCTTT	CASSFRVTEAFF
NA	TRBJ2-2	TRBD2	TRBV3-1/TRBV3-2	TGTGCCAGCAGCCAAGTCCTAGCGGAATATAACACCGGGGAGCTGTTTTTT	CASSQVLAEYNTGELFF
NA	TRBJ2-7	TRBD1	TRBV6-5	TGTGCCATCCGACCATCCGGGACAGGGTCTGTGGAGCAGTACTTC	CAIRPSGTGSVEQYF
NA	TRBJ1-2	NA	TRBV28	TGTGCCAGCAGTTTATCGGAGGGGACTTACTATGGCTACACCTTC	CASSLSEGTYYGYTF
once	TRBJ1-5	NA	TRBV6-5	TGTGCCAGCAGAAGACAGCCCAATCAGCCCCAGCATTTT	CASRRQPNQPQHF
NA	TRBJ1-5	TRBD1	TRBV5-6	TGTGCCAGCAGCTTCTACAGCCCGGGACAGGGAAGACCCAATCAGCCCCAGCATTTT	CASSFYSPGQGRPNQPQHF
NA	TRBJ1-2	NA	TRBV6-1	TGTGCCAGCAGTGAAGCGTCGGGGAACTATGGCTACACCTTC	CASSEASGNYGYTF
NA	TRBJ2-3	NA	TRBV7-6	TGTGCCAGCAGCCCCTCTACAGATACGCAGTATTTT	CASSPSTDTQYF
few	TRBJ1-6	NA	TRBV14	TGTGCCAGCAGCCAACAGGTCGGTTCACCCCTCCACTTT	CASSQQVGSPLHF
NA	TRBJ2-7	NA	TRBV6-2/TRBV6-3	TGTGCCAGCAGTTACTCGGGGGACCTCACGGGAGACGAGCAGTACTTC	CASSYSGDLTGDEQYF
NA	TRBJ1-3	NA	TRBV20-1	TGCAGTGCTAGTCGCTCTGGAAACACCATATATTTT	CSASRSGNTIYF
NA	TRBJ2-2	NA	TRBV18	TGTGCCAGCTCACCGAACGGGGGTGCTAGGAGCACCGGGGAGCTGTTTTTT	CASSPNGGARSTGELFF
NA	TRBJ2-1	NA	TRBV3-1/TRBV3-2	TGTGCCAGCAGCCACGGGGGACCATACAATGAGCAGTTCTTC	CASSHGGPYNEQFF
NA	TRBJ1-3	TRBD1	TRBV27	TGTGCCAGCAGTTCCGGGACAGGGCCCAGCTCTGGAAACACCATATATTTT	CASSSGTGPSSGNTIYF
once	TRBJ1-2	TRBD1	TRBV4-1	TGCGCCAGCAGCCAAGTCGATCCCGGACAGGGAGGAGGCTACACCTTC	CASSQVDPGQGGGYTF
NA	TRBJ1-2	TRBD1	TRBV7-9	TGTGCCAGCAGCCCCCTTTCGACAGGGGGCAACTATGGCTACACCTTC	CASSPLSTGGNYGYTF
few	TRBJ1-2	NA	TRBV6-5	TGTGCCAGCAGTTACGGGGGCGCCGGGGTCTATGGCTACACCTTC	CASSYGGAGVYGYTF
once	TRBJ2-7	NA	TRBV9	TGTGCCAGCAGCGTAGAGCCCACCACCTACGAGCAGTACTTC	CASSVEPTTYEQYF
NA	TRBJ1-1	NA	TRBV6-5	TGTGCCAGCAGTTACTCTTGGGCAGTGAACACTGAAGCTTTCTTT	CASSYSWAVNTEAFF
NA	TRBJ1-4	TRBD1	TRBV6-6	TGTGCCAGCAGTCGACAGGGGATGGAAAAACTGTTTTTT	CASSRQGMEKLFF
NA	TRBJ2-7	NA	TRBV15	TGTGCCACCAGCAGGACAGGAACCTACGAGCAGTACTTC	CATSRTGTYEQYF
few	TRBJ2-4	NA	TRBV9	TGTGCCAGCAGCGTCGGACAGGCCAAAAACATTCAGTACTTC	CASSVGQAKNIQYF
NA	TRBJ1-2	NA	TRBV28	TGTGCCAGCAGTTTAAGGTCCGACTTGAATGGCTACACCTTC	CASSLRSDLNGYTF
NA	TRBJ2-2	TRBD1	TRBV6-5	TGTGCCAGTAAACAGGGGACCGGGGAGCTGTTTTTT	CASKQGTGELFF
NA	TRBJ2-5	NA	TRBV27	TGTGCCAGCAGTTTATCGGGGAGGAGCCAAGAGACCCAGTACTTC	CASSLSGRSQETQYF
NA	TRBJ1-2	NA	TRBV6-1	TGTGCCAGCAGTGAAAAATCACCCCCTGGACCAGGGCAAGACACCTTC	CASSEKSPPGPGQDTF
NA	TRBJ1-6	TRBD1	TRBV28	TGTGCCAGCAGTTCGACAGGGGCGGTAAATTCACCCCTCCACTTT	CASSSTGAVNSPLHF
few	TRBJ2-3	TRBD1	TRBV11-2	TGTGCCAGCAGCTTCCGGGACAGGAGCACAGATACGCAGTATTTT	CASSFRDRSTDTQYF